The subject of this entry is one T cell receptor beta chain. This record belongs to a study of blood T cell repertoires in COVID-19. Study-level information: The United States, Italy and Spain were the sources of the acute and convalescent COVID-19 samples.

Adults between roughly 18 and 95 years of age took part from more than 20 US areas. Participant-given clinical history determined each cohort assignment. Two negative PCRs, clearance, or symptom resolution characterized the recovered Cohort 3 donors. Assay used: immunoSEQ multiplex PCR; TCRdb lists only in-frame clones, some missing. Of approximately 470,000 clones listed, roughly nine tenths were seen once; the top ten hold roughly 0.7%. The CDR3 has 12 residues. The V and J ends lost 3 bases and 6 bases respectively, with 12 bases between them. The V gene's germline CDR1 is GTSNPN and CDR2 SVGIG (reference sequence).

V gene TRBV30 combines with J gene TRBJ2-7, with a weak D call TRBD2 (6 bases). Sequences were obtained from PBMCs or T cells enriched from blood (not recorded which). The sequence was collected from a woman in her late teens or twenties who had recovered from COVID-19. CDR3: CAWSPVGGEQYF. CDR3 nucleotides: TGTGCCTGGAGCCCCGTCGGGGGCGAGCAGTACTTC.